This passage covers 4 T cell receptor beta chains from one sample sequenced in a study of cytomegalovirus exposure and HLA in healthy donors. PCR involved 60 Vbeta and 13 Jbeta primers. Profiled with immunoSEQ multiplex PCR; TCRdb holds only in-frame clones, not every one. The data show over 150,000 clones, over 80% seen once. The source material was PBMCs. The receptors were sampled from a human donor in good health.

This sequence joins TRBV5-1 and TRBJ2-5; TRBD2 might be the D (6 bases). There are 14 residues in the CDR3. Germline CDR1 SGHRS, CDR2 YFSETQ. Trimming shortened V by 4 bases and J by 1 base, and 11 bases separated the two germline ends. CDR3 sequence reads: CASSQGLRQETQYF. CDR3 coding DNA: TGCGCCAGCAGCCAGGGACTTCGCCAAGAGACCCAGTACTTC.

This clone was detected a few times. The CDR3 is CASSPLQGFEQYF. The CDR3 bases are TGTGCCAGCTCACCCTTACAGGGGTTCGAGCAGTACTTC. The chain has TRBV18 and TRBJ2-7; TRBD1 aligns across 7 bases. This CDR3 spans 13 amino acids. Trimming removed 3 bases from V and 6 bases from J; junction bases left unmatched: 5. Germline CDR1 KGHSH, CDR2 LQKENI.

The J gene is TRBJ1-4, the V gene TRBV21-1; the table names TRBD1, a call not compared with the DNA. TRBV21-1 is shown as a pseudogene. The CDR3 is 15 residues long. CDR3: CASSTHPRGNEKLFF. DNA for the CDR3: TGTGCCAGCAGCACCCATCCCAGGGGAAATGAAAAACTGTTTTTT.

The DNA of the CDR3 is TGTGCCAGCAGCACTACAGGGGGCGGGGGCACCGGGGAGCTGTTTTTT. Translation gives CASSTTGGGGTGELFF. This chain connects TRBV6-6 to TRBJ2-2; 9 nucleotides match TRBD1. The CDR3 totals 16 residues. Germline loops: CDR1 MNHNY, CDR2 SVGAGI (reference sequence). Germline trimming cut 6 bases from V and 4 bases from J; bases unmatched to any gene: 9.